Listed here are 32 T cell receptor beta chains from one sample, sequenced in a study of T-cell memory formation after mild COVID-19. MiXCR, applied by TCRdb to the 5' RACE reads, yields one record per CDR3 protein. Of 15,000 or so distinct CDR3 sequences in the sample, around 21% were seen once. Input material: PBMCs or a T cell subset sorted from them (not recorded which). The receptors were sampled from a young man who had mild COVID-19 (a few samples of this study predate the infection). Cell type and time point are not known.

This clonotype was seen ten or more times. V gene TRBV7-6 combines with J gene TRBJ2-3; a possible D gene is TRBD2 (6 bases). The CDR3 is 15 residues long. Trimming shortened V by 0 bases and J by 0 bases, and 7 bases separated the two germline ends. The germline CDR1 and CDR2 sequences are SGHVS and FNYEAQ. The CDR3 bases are TGTGCCAGCAGCTTAGCCGGGACTAGCACAGATACGCAGTATTTT. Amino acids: CASSLAGTSTDTQYF.

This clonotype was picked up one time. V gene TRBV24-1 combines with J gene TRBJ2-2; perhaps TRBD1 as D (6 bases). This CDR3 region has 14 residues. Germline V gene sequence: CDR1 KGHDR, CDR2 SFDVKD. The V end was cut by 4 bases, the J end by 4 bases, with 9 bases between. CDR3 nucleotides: TGTGCCACCAGTGAAACAGGGTCCACCGGGGAGCTGTTTTTT. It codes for CATSETGSTGELFF.

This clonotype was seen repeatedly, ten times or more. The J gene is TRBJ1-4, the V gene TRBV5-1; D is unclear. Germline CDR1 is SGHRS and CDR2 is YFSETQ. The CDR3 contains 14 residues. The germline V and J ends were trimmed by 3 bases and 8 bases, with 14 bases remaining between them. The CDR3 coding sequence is TGCGCCAGCAGCTCCGAGGAGGGTTGGGAAAAACTGTTTTTT. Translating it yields CASSSEEGWEKLFF.

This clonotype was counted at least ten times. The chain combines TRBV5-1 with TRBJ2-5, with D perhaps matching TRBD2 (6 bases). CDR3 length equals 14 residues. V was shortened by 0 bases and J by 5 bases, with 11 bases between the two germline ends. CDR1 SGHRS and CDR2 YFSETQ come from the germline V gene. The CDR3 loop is CASSLGSGRETQYF. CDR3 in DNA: TGCGCCAGCAGCTTGGGTAGCGGAAGGGAGACCCAGTACTTC.

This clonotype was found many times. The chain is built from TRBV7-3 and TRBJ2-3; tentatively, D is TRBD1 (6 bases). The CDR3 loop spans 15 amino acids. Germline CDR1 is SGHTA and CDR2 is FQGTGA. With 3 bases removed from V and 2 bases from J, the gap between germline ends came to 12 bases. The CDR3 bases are TGTGCCAGCAGCTTCCAGGGGCTCTACACAGATACGCAGTATTTT. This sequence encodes CASSFQGLYTDTQYF.

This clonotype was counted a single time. The CDR3 sequence is CASSLRDASGSEQFF. CDR3 bases: TGTGCCAGCAGCCTACGGGACGCCAGCGGTTCTGAGCAGTTCTTC. The chain recombines TRBV3-1 with TRBJ2-1; D tentatively reads TRBD1 or TRBD2 (5 bases each). The germline gives CDR1 LGHDT, CDR2 YNNKEL (reference sequence). The CDR3 is 15 residues long. Trimming stripped 4 bases from V and 9 bases from J, with 19 bases between.

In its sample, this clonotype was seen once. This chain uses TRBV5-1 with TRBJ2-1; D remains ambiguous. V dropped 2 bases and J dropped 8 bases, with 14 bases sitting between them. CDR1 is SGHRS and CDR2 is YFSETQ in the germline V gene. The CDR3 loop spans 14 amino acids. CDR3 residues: CASSLGRPDDEQFF. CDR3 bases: TGCGCCAGCAGCTTAGGACGGCCTGACGATGAGCAGTTCTTC.

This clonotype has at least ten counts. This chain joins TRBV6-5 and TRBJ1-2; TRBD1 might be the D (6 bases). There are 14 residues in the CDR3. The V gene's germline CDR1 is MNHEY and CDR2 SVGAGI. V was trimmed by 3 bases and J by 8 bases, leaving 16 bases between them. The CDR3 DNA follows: TGTGCCAGCAGTTATGAGGCAGGGGTTCAGGGCTACACCTTC. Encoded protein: CASSYEAGVQGYTF.

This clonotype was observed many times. CDR3 DNA: TGTGCCAGCAGTTTCGGGACTAGCTACAATGAGCAGTTCTTC. Amino acid sequence: CASSFGTSYNEQFF. The chain uses TRBV27 and TRBJ2-1, with 8 bases that match TRBD2. This CDR3 is 14 amino acids long. Germline V lookup: CDR1 MNHEY, CDR2 SMNVEV (reference sequence). The ends lost 3 bases at V and 3 bases at J; junction bases unmatched: 1.

The CDR3 is CASRLAGETGELFF. CDR3 coding DNA: TGTGCCAGCAGGCTAGCGGGAGAAACCGGGGAGCTGTTTTTT. The V and J genes are TRBV7-9 and TRBJ2-2; 10 bases match TRBD2. The germline CDR1 and CDR2 sequences are SEHNR and FQNEAQ (reference sequence). This CDR3 has 14 amino acids. V dropped 6 bases and J dropped 5; count of bases not matched to a gene: 3. Combining the CDR3 with reference TRBV7-9 and TRBJ2-2 gives the whole variable domain DTGVSQNPRHKITKRGQNVTFRCDPISEHNRLYWYRQTLGQGPEFLTYFQNEAQLEKSRLLSDRFSAERPKGSFSTLEIQRTEQGDSAMYLCASRLAGETGELFFGEGSRLTVL.

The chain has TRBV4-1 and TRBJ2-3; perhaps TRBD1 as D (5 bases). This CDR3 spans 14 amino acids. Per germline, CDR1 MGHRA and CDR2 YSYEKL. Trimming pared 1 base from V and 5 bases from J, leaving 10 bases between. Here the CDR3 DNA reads TGCGCCAGCAGCCAAGTCCCAGGGAAAGATACGCAGTATTTT. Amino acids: CASSQVPGKDTQYF.

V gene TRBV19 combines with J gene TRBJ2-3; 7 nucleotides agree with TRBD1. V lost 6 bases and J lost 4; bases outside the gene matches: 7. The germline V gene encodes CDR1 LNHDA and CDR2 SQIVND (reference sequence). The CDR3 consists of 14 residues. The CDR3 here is CASRLDRVADTQYF. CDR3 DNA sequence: TGTGCCAGTAGGCTCGACAGGGTTGCAGATACGCAGTATTTT.

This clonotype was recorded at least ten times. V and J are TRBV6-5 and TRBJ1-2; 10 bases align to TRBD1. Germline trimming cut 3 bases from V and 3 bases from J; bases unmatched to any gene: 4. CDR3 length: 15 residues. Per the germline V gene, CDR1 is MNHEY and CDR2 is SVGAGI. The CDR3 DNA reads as TGTGCCAGCAGTTATTGGGGACAGGGGTACTATGGCTACACCTTC. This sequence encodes CASSYWGQGYYGYTF.

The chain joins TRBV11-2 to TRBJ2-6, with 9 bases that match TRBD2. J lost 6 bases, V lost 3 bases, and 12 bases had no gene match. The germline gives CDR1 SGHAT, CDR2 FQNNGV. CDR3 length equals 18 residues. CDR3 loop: CASSFTSWRGGQANVLTF. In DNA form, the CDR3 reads TGTGCCAGCAGCTTTACCTCTTGGCGGGGGGGCCAGGCCAACGTCCTGACTTTC.

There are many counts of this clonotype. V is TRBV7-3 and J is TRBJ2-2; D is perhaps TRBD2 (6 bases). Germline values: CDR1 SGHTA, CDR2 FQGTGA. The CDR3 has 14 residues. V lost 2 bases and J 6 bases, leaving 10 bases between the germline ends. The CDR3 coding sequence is TGTGCCAGCAGCTTAGGAGGGGATCCCGGGGAGCTGTTTTTT. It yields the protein CASSLGGDPGELFF.

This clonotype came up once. The CDR3 loop reads CAISDQLGRNEQFF. CDR3 coding DNA: TGTGCCATCAGTGATCAACTGGGTCGGAATGAGCAGTTCTTC. The gene calls are TRBV10-3 and TRBJ2-1; D gene ambiguous. Trimming stripped 3 bases from V and 7 bases from J, with 13 bases between. The germline V gene has CDR1 ENHRY and CDR2 SYGVKD. The CDR3 is made up of 14 amino acids.

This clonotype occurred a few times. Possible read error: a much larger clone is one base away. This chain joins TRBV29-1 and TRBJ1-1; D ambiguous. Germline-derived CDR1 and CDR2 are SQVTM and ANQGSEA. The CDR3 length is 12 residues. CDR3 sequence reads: CSVTEMNTESFF. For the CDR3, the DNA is TGCAGCGTTACAGAGATGAACACTGAATCTTTCTTT.

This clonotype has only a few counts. CDR3 in DNA: TGTGCCACCCTCCGGGCAGCTAATGAAAAACTGTTTTTT. Translated: CATLRAANEKLFF. This chain connects TRBV19 to TRBJ1-4; no firm D call. From germline, CDR1 is LNHDA and CDR2 SQIVND (reference sequence). CDR3 length: 13 residues. V lost 10 bases and J lost 3, with 12 bases in between.

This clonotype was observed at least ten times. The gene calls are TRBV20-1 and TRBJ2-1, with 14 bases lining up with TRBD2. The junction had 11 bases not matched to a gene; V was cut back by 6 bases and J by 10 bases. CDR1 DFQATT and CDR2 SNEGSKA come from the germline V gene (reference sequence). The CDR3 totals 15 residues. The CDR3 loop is CSAPGLAGAPGEQFF. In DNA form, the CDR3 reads TGCAGTGCCCCGGGACTAGCGGGGGCACCAGGGGAGCAGTTCTTC.

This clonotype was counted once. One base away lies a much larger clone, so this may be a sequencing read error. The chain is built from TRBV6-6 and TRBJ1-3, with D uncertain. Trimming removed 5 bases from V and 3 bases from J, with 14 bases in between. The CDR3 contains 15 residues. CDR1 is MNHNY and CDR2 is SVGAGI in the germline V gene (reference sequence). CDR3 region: CASSHPLVYGNTIYF. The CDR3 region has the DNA TGTGCCAGCAGTCACCCCCTAGTCTATGGAAACACCATATATTTT.

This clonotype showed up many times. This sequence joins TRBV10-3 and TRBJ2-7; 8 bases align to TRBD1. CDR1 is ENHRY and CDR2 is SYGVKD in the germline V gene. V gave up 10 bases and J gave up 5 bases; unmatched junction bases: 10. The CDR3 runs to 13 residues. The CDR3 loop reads CASRTGTGHEQYV. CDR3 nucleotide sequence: TGTGCCAGCCGCACGGGGACAGGTCACGAGCAGTACGTC.

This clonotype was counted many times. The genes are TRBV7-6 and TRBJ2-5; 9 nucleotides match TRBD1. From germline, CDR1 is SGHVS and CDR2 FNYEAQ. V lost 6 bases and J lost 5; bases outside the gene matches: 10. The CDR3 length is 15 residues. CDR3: CASSYTGGGDETQYF. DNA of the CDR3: TGTGCCAGCAGTTACACAGGGGGCGGGGACGAGACCCAGTACTTC.

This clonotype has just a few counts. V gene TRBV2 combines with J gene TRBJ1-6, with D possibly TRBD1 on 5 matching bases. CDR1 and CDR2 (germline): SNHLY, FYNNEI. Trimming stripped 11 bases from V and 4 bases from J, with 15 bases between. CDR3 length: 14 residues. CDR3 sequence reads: CAGRDGRYNSPLHF. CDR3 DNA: TGTGCCGGACGGGACGGACGGTATAATTCACCCCTCCACTTT.

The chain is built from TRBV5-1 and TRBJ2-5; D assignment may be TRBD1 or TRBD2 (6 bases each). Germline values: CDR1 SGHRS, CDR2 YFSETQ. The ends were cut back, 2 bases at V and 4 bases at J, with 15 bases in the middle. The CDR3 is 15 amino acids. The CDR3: CASSFRSGAGETQYF. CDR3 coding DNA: TGCGCCAGCAGCTTTAGATCGGGGGCGGGAGAGACCCAGTACTTC.

The CDR3: CASSLISSYNEQFF. Here the CDR3 DNA reads TGCGCCAGCAGCTTGATCAGCTCCTACAATGAGCAGTTCTTC. The V call is TRBV5-1, the J call TRBJ2-1, with D uncertain. Germline values: CDR1 SGHRS, CDR2 YFSETQ. This CDR3 has 14 residues. V was clipped by 1 base and J by 0 bases, with 5 bases between them.

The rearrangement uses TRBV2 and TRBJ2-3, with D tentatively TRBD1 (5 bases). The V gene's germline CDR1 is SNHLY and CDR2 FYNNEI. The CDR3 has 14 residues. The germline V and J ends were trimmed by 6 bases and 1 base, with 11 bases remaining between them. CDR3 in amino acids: CASSNRKRTDTQYF. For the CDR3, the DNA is TGTGCCAGCAGCAACAGGAAACGCACAGATACGCAGTATTTT.

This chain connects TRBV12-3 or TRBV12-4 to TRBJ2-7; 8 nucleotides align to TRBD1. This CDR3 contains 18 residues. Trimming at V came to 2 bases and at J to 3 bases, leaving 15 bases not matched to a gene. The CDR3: CASSLSGGAGTYLYEQYF. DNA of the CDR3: TGTGCCAGCAGTTTATCAGGGGGCGCAGGGACCTACCTCTACGAGCAGTACTTC.

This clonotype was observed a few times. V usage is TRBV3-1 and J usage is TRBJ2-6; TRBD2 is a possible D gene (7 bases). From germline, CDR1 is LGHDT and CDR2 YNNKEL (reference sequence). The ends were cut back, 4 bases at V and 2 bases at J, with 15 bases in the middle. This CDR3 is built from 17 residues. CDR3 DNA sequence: TGTGCCAGCAGCCCCCATTCGGGGGGCACTGGGGCCAACGTCCTGACTTTC. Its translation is CASSPHSGGTGANVLTF.

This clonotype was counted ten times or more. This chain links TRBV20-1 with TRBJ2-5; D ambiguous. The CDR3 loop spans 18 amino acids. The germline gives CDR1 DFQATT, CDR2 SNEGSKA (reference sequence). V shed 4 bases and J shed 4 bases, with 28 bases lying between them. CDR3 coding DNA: TGCAGTGCTATGAGATCCCTTCAGGTGGGATGGGTCCGAGAGACCCAGTACTTC. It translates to CSAMRSLQVGWVRETQYF.

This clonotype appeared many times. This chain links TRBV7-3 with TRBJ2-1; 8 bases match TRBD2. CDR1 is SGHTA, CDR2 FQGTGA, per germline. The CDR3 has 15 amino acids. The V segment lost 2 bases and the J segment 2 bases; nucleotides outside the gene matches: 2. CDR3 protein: CASSLERGTYNEQFF. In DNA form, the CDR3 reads TGTGCCAGCAGCTTAGAGCGGGGGACCTACAATGAGCAGTTCTTC.

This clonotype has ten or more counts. Here the CDR3 reads CASSVPGSYEQYV. For the CDR3, the DNA is TGTGCCAGCAGTGTACCAGGGTCCTACGAGCAGTACGTC. The rearrangement uses TRBV2 and TRBJ2-7; maybe TRBD1 (5 bases). Trimming shortened V by 4 bases and J by 1 base, and 8 bases separated the two germline ends. CDR1 SNHLY and CDR2 FYNNEI come from the germline V gene. The CDR3 sequence is 13 residues long.

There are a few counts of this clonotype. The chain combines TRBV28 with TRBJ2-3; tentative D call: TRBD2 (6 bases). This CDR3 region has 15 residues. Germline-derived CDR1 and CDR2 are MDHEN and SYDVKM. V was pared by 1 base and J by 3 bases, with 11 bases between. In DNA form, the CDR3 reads TGTGCCAGCAGTTTATACGCGGGGTTGACAGATACGCAGTATTTT. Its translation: CASSLYAGLTDTQYF.